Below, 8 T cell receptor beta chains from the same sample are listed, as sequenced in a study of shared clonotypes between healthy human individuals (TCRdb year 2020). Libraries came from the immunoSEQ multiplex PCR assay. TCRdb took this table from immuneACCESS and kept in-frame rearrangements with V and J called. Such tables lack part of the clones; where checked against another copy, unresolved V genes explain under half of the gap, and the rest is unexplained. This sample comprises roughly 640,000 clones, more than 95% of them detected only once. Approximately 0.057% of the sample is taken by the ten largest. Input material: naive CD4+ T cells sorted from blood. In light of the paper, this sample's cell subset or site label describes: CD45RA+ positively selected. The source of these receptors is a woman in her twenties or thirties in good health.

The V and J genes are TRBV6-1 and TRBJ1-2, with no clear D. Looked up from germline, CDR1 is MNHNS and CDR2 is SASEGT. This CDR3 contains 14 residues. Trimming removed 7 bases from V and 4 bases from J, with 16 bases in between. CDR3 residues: CASTAGDDPYGYTF. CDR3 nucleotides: TGTGCCAGCACCGCGGGAGACGATCCCTATGGCTACACCTTC.

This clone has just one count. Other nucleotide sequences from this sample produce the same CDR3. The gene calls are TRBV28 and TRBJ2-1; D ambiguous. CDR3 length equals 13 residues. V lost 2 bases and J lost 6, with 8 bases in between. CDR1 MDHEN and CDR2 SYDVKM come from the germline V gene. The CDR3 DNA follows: TGTGCCAGCAGTTTAACCCCCCTCAATGAGCAGTTCTTC. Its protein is CASSLTPLNEQFF. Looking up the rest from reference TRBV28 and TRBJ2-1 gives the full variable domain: DVKVTQSSRYLVKRTGEKVFLECVQDMDHENMFWYRQDPGLGLRLIYFSYDVKMKEKGDIPEGYSVSREKKERFSLILESASTNQTSMYLCASSLTPLNEQFFGPGTRLTVL.

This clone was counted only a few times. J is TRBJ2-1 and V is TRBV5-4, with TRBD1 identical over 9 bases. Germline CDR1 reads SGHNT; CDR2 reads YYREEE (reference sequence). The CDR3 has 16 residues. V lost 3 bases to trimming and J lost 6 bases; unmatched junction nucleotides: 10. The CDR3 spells CASSWPGTGSSNEQFF. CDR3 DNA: TGTGCCAGCAGCTGGCCCGGGACAGGGTCGAGCAATGAGCAGTTCTTC.

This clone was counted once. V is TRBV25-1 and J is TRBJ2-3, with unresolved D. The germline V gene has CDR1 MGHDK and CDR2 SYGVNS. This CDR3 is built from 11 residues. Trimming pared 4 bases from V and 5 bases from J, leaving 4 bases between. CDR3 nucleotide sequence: TGTGCCAGCAGTGGGCTAGATACGCAGTATTTT. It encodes CASSGLDTQYF.

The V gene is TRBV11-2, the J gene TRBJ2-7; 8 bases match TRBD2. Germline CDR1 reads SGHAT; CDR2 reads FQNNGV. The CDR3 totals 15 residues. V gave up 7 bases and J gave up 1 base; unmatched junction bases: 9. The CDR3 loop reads CASTPQRLASYEQYF. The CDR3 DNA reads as TGTGCCAGCACCCCCCAGAGACTAGCGTCCTACGAGCAGTACTTC.

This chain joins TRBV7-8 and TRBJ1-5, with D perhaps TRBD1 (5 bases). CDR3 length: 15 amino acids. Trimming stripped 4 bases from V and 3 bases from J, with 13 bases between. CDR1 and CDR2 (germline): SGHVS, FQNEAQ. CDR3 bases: TGTGCCAGCAGCTGGGAGATAGGGGTCAATCAGCCCCAGCATTTT. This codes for CASSWEIGVNQPQHF.

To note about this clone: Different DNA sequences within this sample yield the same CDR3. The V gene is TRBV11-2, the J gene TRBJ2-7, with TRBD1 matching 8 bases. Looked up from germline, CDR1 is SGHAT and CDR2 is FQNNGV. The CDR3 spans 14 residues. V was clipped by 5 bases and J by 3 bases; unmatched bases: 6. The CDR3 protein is CASSPPGQGYEQYF. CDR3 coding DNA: TGTGCCAGCAGCCCACCCGGACAGGGCTACGAGCAGTACTTC.

As DNA, the CDR3 is TGCGCCAGCAGCCACAGGGGAAGGGGAGTAGGCTACACCTTC. Encoded protein: CASSHRGRGVGYTF. This chain connects TRBV10-2 to TRBJ1-2, with TRBD1 matching over 7 bases. The J segment lost 8 bases and the V segment lost 6 bases, leaving 12 bases of the junction unmatched. This CDR3 region has 14 residues. Per germline, CDR1 WSHSY and CDR2 SAAADI.